The clone carrying this TCR beta chain was picked up many times. Its specificity is unknown. On the basis of clinical symptoms, serum thyroxine and TRAb, thyroid ultrasound and orbital computed tomography, diagnoses were made. Template material for amplifying TCR beta CDR3 regions consisted of RNA transcripts. The TCR CDR3 first-round RT-PCR relied on the HTBI primer set. In TCRdb, the multiplex PCR reads were re-called with MiXCR into one record per CDR3 protein. This sample carries around 450,000 distinct CDR3 sequences, approximately 14% of them seen once, and the ten largest clones take over 12%. The data originate from a study of T cells in Graves' hyperthyroidism and ophthalmopathy. Whole-study results and caveats: Most thyroid clonotypes that were expanded above 0.001 also turned up in blood. The model forecast ophthalmopathy, anticipating it by a median roughly 6.3 months before onset.

This CDR3 has 17 residues. Losses at the gene ends were 0 bases for V and 3 bases for J; bases not matched to a gene: 7. Germline V gene lookup returns CDR1 LGHDT and CDR2 YNNKEL (reference sequence). Sequenced material: blood. This clonotype originated in a woman aged 18-35 years with Graves' hyperthyroidism. The V and J genes are TRBV3-1 and TRBJ2-1; TRBD2 agrees at 8 bases. The CDR3: CASSQDFGGRIYNEQFF. The CDR3 DNA reads as TGTGCCAGCAGCCAAGACTTTGGCGGGAGGATCTACAATGAGCAGTTCTTC.